The present T cell receptor (beta chain) was sequenced within a study of CD8 T cells in Susac syndrome. Study-wide results and limits: By the study's own acknowledgment, its TCR sequencing and HLA analysis included relatively few individuals.

Germline V gene lookup returns CDR1 SGDLS and CDR2 YYNGEE. V lost 4 bases, J lost 8 bases, and 21 bases lay in between. This CDR3 has 15 amino acids. As regards this clonotype: The antigen is not known.

The T cells that were sequenced for TCR beta were CD8+ and CD4+ cells from blood. FACS was used to enrich TEMRA cells, whereas the CD8+ and CD4+ T cells were obtained by negative isolation. RNA in amounts of roughly 0.45 to 1 ug was reverse transcribed with random hexamers. Amplification of the TCR beta CDR3 was carried out by immunoSEQ multiplex PCR, which spanned a total of 54 Vbeta and 13 Jbeta segments. Via MiXCR, TCRdb re-called the immunoSEQ multiplex PCR reads, giving one row per CDR3 protein. Of some 80,000 distinct CDR3 sequences listed, around 94% are singletons. The sequence came from a human donor in good health. V usage is TRBV9 and J usage is TRBJ1-1, with a possible D match to TRBD1 (5 bases). Sequencing used CD8+ T cells from PBMCs. The CDR3 region has the DNA TGTGCCAGCAGCCTAGAGGCGGTGGGAGGGGAAGAAGCTTTCTTT. This gives the protein CASSLEAVGGEEAFF.